The 16 T cell receptor beta chains given below trace back to one sample, sequenced in a study of T cell responses to AZD1222 COVID-19 vaccine. Data came from immunoSEQ multiplex PCR; TCRdb stores just in-frame clones and leaves some out. Here the sample spans about 130,000 clones, approximately 90% being singletons. The sample here was peripheral blood, taken 28 days after the second AZD1222 dose. The receptors here all came from an adult who received the AZD1222 COVID-19 vaccine.

The rearrangement joins TRBV19 to TRBJ2-1; 14 bases align to TRBD2. Germline CDR1 is LNHDA and CDR2 is SQIVND (reference sequence). CDR3 size: 19 residues. With 5 bases clipped from V and 1 base from J, the junction kept 10 bases outside the gene matches. As DNA, the CDR3 is TGTGCCAGTAGTCCGCGGGGACTAGCGGGAGCCGCATCCTACAATGAGCAGTTCTTC. Translated, it gives CASSPRGLAGAASYNEQFF.

The V call is TRBV5-4, the J call TRBJ2-7; D is possibly TRBD2 (6 bases). The CDR3 has 14 amino acids. CDR1 and CDR2 (germline): SGHNT, YYREEE (reference sequence). The V gene lost 4 bases and the J gene lost 2 bases, with 13 bases spanning the gap. CDR3 in DNA: TGTGCCAGCAGCCCGACCGGGAGTGCCTACGAGCAGTACTTC. Residues: CASSPTGSAYEQYF.

The chain has TRBV10-3 and TRBJ2-1; 7 nucleotides align to TRBD1. Trimming at V came to 9 bases and at J to 6 bases, leaving 8 bases not matched to a gene. The CDR3 covers 13 residues. Germline CDR1 ENHRY, CDR2 SYGVKD. The CDR3 region is CAIAFRDSNEQFF. The CDR3 bases are TGTGCCATTGCTTTTAGGGACAGCAATGAGCAGTTCTTC.

This sequence joins TRBV29-1 and TRBJ2-7, with D hard to call. There are 13 residues in the CDR3. The V end was cut by 6 bases, the J end by 6 bases, with 18 bases between. Germline-derived CDR1 and CDR2 are SQVTM and ANQGSEA. The CDR3 loop reads CSVSQSDAAEQYF. The CDR3, as DNA: TGCAGCGTGAGCCAATCGGACGCAGCCGAGCAGTACTTC.

In nucleotides, the CDR3 is TGTGCCAGCAGCTACGGGACACGAAACACCATATATTTT. It yields the protein CASSYGTRNTIYF. The chain is built from TRBV9 and TRBJ1-3, with D perhaps matching TRBD1 (6 bases). The V gene's germline CDR1 is SGDLS and CDR2 YYNGEE. This CDR3 comprises 13 residues. V dropped 4 bases and J dropped 5 bases, with 10 bases sitting between them.

The gene calls are TRBV12-5 and TRBJ1-6; 9 nucleotides line up with TRBD1. This CDR3 has 15 residues. CDR1 and CDR2 from the germline V gene are LGHNT and FRNRAP. Losses at the gene ends were 3 bases for V and 9 bases for J; bases not matched to a gene: 6. The CDR3 DNA reads TGTGCTAGTGGTTTCGGGACAGGGCTTGGTTCACCCCTCCACTTT. Translation gives CASGFGTGLGSPLHF.

The gene calls are TRBV12-3 or TRBV12-4 and TRBJ2-7; TRBD1 might be the D (5 bases). The germline V and J ends were trimmed by 1 base and 7 bases, with 8 bases remaining between them. The CDR3 consists of 12 residues. CDR3 in amino acids: CASSLGTREQYF. The CDR3 DNA reads as TGTGCCAGCAGTTTAGGGACAAGGGAGCAGTACTTC.

The chain joins TRBV12-3 or TRBV12-4 to TRBJ1-5; 7 nucleotides agree with TRBD1. V was clipped by 3 bases and J by 7 bases; unmatched bases: 3. The CDR3 has 13 residues. The CDR3 sequence is CASSFTGVQPQHF. The CDR3 bases are TGTGCCAGCAGTTTCACAGGGGTCCAGCCCCAGCATTTT.

V and J are TRBV6-2 or TRBV6-3 and TRBJ2-7; 10 positions agree with TRBD2. CDR1 is MNHEY and CDR2 is SVGEGT in the germline V gene. J lost 3 bases, V lost 4 bases, and 6 bases had no gene match. The CDR3 extends over 15 amino acids. CDR3 in DNA: TGTGCCAGCAGTTCCCCAGCGGGGGGGTACTACGAGCAGTACTTC. This codes for CASSSPAGGYYEQYF.

The V gene is TRBV4-2, the J gene TRBJ1-1; D is perhaps TRBD1 (5 bases). V was trimmed by 0 bases and J by 1 base, leaving 12 bases between them. Germline CDR1 LGHNA, CDR2 YNFKEQ. The CDR3 is 16 residues long. The CDR3 reads CASSQDQGETNTEAFF. The CDR3 bases are TGTGCCAGCAGCCAAGATCAGGGAGAAACGAACACTGAAGCTTTCTTT.

The V and J genes are TRBV27 and TRBJ1-2; perhaps TRBD1 as D (5 bases). V was trimmed by 1 base and J by 0 bases, leaving 9 bases between them. The CDR3 totals 15 residues. Germline lookup yields CDR1 MNHEY and CDR2 SMNVEV (reference sequence). CDR3 nucleotide sequence: TGTGCCAGCAGTTTATTCCAGGGAGCTAACTATGGCTACACCTTC. Translated, it gives CASSLFQGANYGYTF.

The chain carries TRBV6-5 and TRBJ1-1; no clear D. Germline V gene sequence: CDR1 MNHEY, CDR2 SVGAGI. There are 13 residues in the CDR3. V lost 4 bases, J lost 3 bases, and 9 bases lay in between. CDR3 nucleotides: TGTGCCAGCAGTTGGGTCTCCTACACTGAAGCTTTCTTT. The encoded protein is CASSWVSYTEAFF.

This sequence joins TRBV18 and TRBJ1-5; the D gene is possibly TRBD1 (5 bases). The CDR3 sequence is 13 residues long. In germline, CDR1 is KGHSH, CDR2 LQKENI. V was trimmed by 4 bases and J by 4 bases, leaving 8 bases between them. CDR3 DNA sequence: TGTGCCAGCTCACGGGGGGAAAATCAGCCCCAGCATTTT. Amino acids: CASSRGENQPQHF.

The gene calls are TRBV11-2 and TRBJ2-1; unclear D gene. This CDR3 region has 13 residues. The germline gives CDR1 SGHAT, CDR2 FQNNGV. The V gene lost 5 bases and the J gene lost 3 bases, with 8 bases spanning the gap. The CDR3 bases are TGTGCCAGCAGCCCCCCGAACTACAATGAGCAGTTCTTC. Amino acid sequence: CASSPPNYNEQFF.

This clone was seen a few times. This rearrangement joins TRBV19 to TRBJ1-2, with a tentative D call TRBD1 (6 bases). Germline V gene lookup returns CDR1 LNHDA and CDR2 SQIVND (reference sequence). V was trimmed by 4 bases and J by 2 bases, leaving 17 bases between them. This CDR3 contains 16 residues. The CDR3 nucleotides read TGTGCCAGTAGTAGAGGACAGCCACGGGAGAACTATGGCTACACCTTC. It codes for CASSRGQPRENYGYTF.

The rearrangement links TRBV5-1 to TRBJ1-2, with D possibly matching TRBD1 (5 bases). This CDR3 region has 15 residues. Trimming removed 1 base at V and 6 bases at J, with 16 bases between. Germline values: CDR1 SGHRS, CDR2 YFSETQ. The DNA for the CDR3 is TGCGCCAGCAGCTTGTCTGGGACCACGAGGGATGGCTACACCTTC. This encodes CASSLSGTTRDGYTF.